This record looks at one T cell receptor (beta chain) sequence and its context. Its antigen is currently unknown. Template switching, a step in the protocol, added a universal primer site, and cDNA carried unique molecular identifiers. TCRdb independently ran MiXCR on the 5' RACE reads; one entry per CDR3 protein. The table has under 250,000 distinct CDR3 sequences, less than 9.5% seen once; the top ten hold 4.5% to 5.5%. The CDR3 length is 13 residues. The germline V gene encodes CDR1 DFQATT and CDR2 SNEGSKA (reference sequence). With V trimmed by 3 bases and J by 2 bases, 3 bases remained unmatched. The data belong to a study of identical twins. Notes on the study in general: Invariant cells of the MAIT and iNKT types might have partly distorted the zero-insertion analyses. Abundant cord blood beta clonotypes carried fewer insertions; memory repertoires showed none.

Sequenced: memory (CD45RO+) T cells sorted from blood. The J gene is TRBJ2-5, the V gene TRBV20-1; 7 positions match TRBD1. The source is a woman younger than 30 in good health. This chain's CDR3 is CSASTRGQETQYF. Written as DNA, the CDR3 is TGCAGTGCTAGTACCAGGGGGCAAGAGACCCAGTACTTC.